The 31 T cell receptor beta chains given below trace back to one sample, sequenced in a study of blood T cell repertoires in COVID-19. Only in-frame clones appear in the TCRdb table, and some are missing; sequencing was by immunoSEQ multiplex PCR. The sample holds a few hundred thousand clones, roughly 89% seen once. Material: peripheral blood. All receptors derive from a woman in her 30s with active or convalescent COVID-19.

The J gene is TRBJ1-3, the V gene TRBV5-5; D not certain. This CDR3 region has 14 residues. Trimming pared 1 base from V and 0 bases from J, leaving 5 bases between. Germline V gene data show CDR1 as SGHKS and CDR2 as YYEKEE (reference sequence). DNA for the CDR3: TGTGCCAGCAGCTTGTCAATCTCTGGAAACACCATATATTTT. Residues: CASSLSISGNTIYF.

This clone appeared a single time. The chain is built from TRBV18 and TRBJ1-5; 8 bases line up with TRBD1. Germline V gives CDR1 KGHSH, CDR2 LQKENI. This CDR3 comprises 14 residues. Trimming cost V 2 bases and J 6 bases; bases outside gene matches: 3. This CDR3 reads CASSPGQGSQPQHF. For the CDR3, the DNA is TGTGCCAGCTCACCAGGACAGGGTAGTCAGCCCCAGCATTTT.

CDR3 region: CASSFQGAPDEQYF. CDR3 nucleotide sequence: TGTGCCAGCAGTTTTCAGGGGGCGCCCGACGAGCAGTACTTC. The chain employs TRBV27 and TRBJ2-7; 8 bases are a match to TRBD1. The trim removed 3 bases at V and 5 bases at J, leaving 6 bases unmatched. The CDR3 consists of 14 residues. Germline V gene sequence: CDR1 MNHEY, CDR2 SMNVEV (reference sequence).

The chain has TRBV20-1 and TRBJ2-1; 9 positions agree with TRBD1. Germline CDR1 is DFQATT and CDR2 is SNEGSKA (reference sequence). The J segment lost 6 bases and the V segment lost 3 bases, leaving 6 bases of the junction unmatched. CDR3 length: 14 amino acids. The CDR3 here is CSASSTGGINEQFF. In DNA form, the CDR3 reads TGCAGTGCTAGTTCGACAGGGGGGATCAATGAGCAGTTCTTC.

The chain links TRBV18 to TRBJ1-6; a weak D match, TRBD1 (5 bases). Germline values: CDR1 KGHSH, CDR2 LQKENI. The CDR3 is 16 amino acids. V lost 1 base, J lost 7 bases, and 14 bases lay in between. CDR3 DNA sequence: TGTGCCAGCTCACCACTCGGGGGAAGGGACAATTCACCCCTCCACTTT. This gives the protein CASSPLGGRDNSPLHF.

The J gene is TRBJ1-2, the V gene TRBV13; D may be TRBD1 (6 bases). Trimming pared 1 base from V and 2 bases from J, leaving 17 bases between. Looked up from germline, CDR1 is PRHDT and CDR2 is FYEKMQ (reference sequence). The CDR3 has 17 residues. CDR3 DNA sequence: TGTGCCAGCAGCTTAGCCGCCAACGTTAGGGGGAACTATGGCTACACCTTC. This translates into CASSLAANVRGNYGYTF. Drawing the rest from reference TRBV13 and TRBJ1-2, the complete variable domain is AAGVIQSPRHLIKEKRETATLKCYPIPRHDTVYWYQQGPGQDPQFLISFYEKMQSDKGSIPDRFSAQQFSDYHSELNMSSLELGDSALYFCASSLAANVRGNYGYTFGSGTRLTVV.

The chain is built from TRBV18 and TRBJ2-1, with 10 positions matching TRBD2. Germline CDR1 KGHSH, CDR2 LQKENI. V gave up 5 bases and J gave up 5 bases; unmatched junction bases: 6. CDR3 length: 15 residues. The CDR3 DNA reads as TGTGCCAGCTCAATAGCGGGGGGAACTAACAATGAGCAGTTCTTC. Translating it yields CASSIAGGTNNEQFF. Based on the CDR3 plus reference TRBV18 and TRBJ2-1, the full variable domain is NAGVMQNPRHLVRRRGQEARLRCSPMKGHSHVYWYRQLPEEGLKFMVYLQKENIIDESGMPKERFSAEFPKEGPSILRIQQVVRGDSAAYFCASSIAGGTNNEQFFGPGTRLTVL.

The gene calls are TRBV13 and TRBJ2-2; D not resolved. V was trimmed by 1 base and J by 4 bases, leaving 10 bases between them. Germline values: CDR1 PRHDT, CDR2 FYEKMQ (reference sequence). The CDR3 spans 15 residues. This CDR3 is CASSLVGRATGELFF. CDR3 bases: TGTGCCAGCAGCTTAGTCGGTCGCGCCACCGGGGAGCTGTTTTTT.

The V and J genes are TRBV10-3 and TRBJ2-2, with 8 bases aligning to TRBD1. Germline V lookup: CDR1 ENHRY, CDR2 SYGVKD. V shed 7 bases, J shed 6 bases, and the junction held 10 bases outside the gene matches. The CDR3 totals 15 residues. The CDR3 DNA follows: TGTGCCATCACCAAGGGACAGGATTTTTCCGGGGAGCTGTTTTTT. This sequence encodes CAITKGQDFSGELFF.

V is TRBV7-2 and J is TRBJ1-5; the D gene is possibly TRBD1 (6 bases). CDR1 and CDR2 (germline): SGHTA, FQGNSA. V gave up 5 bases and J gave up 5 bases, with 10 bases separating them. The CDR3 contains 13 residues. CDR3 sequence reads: CASSQSGDQPQHF. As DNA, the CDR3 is TGTGCCAGCAGCCAATCAGGGGATCAGCCCCAGCATTTT. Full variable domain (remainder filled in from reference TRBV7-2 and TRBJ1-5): GAGVSQSPSNKVTEKGKDVELRCDPISGHTALYWYRQSLGQGLEFLIYFQGNSAPDKSGLPSDRFSAERTGGSVSTLTIQRTQQEDSAVYLCASSQSGDQPQHFGDGTRLSIL.

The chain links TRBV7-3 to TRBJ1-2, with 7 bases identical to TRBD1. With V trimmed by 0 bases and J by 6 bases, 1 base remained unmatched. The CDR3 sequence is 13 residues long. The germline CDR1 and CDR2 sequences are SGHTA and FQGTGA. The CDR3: CASSLTGGDGYTF. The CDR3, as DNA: TGTGCCAGCAGCTTAACAGGGGGCGATGGCTACACCTTC.

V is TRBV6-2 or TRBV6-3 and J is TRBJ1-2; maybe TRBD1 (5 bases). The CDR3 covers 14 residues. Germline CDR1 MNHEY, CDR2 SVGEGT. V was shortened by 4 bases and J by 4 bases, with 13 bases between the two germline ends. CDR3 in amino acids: CASSLKGNRYGYTF. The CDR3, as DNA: TGTGCCAGCAGTTTGAAGGGGAATCGCTATGGCTACACCTTC.

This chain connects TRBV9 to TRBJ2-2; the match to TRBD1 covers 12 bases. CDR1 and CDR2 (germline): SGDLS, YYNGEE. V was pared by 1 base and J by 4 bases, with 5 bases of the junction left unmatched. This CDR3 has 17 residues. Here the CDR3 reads CASSVLVGQGATGELFF. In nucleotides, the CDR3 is TGTGCCAGCAGCGTACTCGTGGGACAGGGGGCCACCGGGGAGCTGTTTTTT.

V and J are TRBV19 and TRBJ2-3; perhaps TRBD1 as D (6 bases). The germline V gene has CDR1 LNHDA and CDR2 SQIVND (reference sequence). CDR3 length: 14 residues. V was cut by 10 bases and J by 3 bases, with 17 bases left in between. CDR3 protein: CATGLGAPTDTQYF. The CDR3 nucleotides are TGTGCCACCGGGTTGGGGGCGCCGACAGATACGCAGTATTTT.

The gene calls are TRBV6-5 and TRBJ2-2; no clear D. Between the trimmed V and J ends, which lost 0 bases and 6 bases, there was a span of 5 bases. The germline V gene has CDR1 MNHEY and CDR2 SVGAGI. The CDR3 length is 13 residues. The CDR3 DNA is TGTGCCAGCAGTTACTCCCCGGCCGGGGAGCTGTTTTTT. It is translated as CASSYSPAGELFF.

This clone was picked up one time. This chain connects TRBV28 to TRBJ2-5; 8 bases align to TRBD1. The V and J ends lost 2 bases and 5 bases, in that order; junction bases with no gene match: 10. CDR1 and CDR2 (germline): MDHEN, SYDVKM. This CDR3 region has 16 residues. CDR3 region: CASSLPLTGVRETQYF. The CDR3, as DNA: TGTGCCAGCAGTTTACCTCTGACAGGGGTTCGGGAGACCCAGTACTTC.

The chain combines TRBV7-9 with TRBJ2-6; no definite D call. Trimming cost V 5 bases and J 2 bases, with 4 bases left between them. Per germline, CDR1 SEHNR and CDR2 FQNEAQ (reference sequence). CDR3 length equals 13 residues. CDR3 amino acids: CASSPAGANVLTF. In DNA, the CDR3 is TGTGCCAGCAGCCCCGCTGGGGCCAACGTCCTGACTTTC.

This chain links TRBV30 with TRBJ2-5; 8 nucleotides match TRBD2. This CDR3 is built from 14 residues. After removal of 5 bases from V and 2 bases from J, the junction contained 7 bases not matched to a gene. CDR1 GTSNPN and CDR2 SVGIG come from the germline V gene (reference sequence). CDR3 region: CAWRRRGAQETQYF. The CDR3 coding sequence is TGTGCCTGGCGGAGGCGGGGGGCTCAAGAGACCCAGTACTTC.

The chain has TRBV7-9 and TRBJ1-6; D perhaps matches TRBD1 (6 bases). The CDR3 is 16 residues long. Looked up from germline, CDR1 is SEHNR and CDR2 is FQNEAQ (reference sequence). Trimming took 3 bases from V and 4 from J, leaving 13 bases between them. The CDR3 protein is CASSLRAGAYNSPLHF. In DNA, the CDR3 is TGTGCCAGCAGCTTGCGTGCAGGGGCGTATAATTCACCCCTCCACTTT.

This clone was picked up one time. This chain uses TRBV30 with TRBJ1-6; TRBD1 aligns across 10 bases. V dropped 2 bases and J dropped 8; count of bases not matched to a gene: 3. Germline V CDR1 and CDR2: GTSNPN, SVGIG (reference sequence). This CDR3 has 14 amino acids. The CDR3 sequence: CAWSTGTGDSPLHF. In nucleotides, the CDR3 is TGTGCCTGGAGTACAGGGACAGGGGATTCACCCCTCCACTTT.

The CDR3 spells CATSDLALWSSGNTIYF. The CDR3 coding sequence is TGTGCCACCAGTGATTTGGCCCTTTGGAGCTCTGGAAACACCATATATTTT. This chain connects TRBV24-1 to TRBJ1-3; D ambiguous. This CDR3 has 17 residues. Germline V lookup: CDR1 KGHDR, CDR2 SFDVKD. Trimming stripped 0 bases from V and 0 bases from J, with 11 bases between.

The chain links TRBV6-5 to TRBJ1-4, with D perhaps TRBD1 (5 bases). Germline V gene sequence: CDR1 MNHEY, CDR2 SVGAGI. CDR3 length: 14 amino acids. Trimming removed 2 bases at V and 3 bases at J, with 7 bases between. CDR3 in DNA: TGTGCCAGCAGTTACGGGGGGGCTAATGAAAAACTGTTTTTT. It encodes CASSYGGANEKLFF.

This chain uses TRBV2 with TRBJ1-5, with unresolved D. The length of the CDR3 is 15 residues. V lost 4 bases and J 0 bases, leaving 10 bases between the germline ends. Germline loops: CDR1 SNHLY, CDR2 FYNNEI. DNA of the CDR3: TGTGCCAGCAGTGGATCAGTCAATAGCAATCAGCCCCAGCATTTT. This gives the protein CASSGSVNSNQPQHF.

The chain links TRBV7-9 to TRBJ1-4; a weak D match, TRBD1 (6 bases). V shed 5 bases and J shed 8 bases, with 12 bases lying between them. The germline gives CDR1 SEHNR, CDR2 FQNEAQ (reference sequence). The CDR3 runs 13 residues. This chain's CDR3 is CASSKHQGEKLFF. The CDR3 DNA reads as TGTGCCAGCAGCAAGCATCAGGGGGAAAAACTGTTTTTT.

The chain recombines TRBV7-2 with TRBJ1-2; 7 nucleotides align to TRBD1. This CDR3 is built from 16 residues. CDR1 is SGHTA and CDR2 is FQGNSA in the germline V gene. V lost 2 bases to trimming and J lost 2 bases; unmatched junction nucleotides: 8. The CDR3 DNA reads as TGTGCCAGCAGCTTAAAGAGGGACAGTTCAAACTATGGCTACACCTTC. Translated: CASSLKRDSSNYGYTF.

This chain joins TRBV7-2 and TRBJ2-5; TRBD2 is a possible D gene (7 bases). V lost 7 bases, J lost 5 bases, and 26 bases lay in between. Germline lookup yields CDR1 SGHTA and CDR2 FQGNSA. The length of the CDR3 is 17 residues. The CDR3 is CASTPFGGPDLRETQYF. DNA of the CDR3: TGTGCCAGCACCCCATTCGGGGGGCCGGATCTTAGGGAGACCCAGTACTTC.

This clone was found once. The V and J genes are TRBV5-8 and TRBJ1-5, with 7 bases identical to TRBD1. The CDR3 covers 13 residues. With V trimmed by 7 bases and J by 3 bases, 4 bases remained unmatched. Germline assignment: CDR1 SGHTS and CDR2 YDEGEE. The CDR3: CASRGQFNQPQHF. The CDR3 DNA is TGTGCCAGCCGGGGACAGTTCAATCAGCCCCAGCATTTT.

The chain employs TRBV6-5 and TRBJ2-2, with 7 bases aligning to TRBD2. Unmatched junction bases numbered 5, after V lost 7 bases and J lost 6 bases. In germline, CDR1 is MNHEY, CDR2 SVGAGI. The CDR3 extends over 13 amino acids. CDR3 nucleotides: TGTGCCAGCAACCTAGCGGAGGCCGGGGAGCTGTTTTTT. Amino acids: CASNLAEAGELFF.

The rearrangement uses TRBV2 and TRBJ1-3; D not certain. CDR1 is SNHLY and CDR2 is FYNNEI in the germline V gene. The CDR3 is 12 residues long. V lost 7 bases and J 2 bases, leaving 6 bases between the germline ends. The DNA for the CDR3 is TGTGCCAGCAAGGAGGCTGGAAACACCATATATTTT. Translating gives CASKEAGNTIYF.

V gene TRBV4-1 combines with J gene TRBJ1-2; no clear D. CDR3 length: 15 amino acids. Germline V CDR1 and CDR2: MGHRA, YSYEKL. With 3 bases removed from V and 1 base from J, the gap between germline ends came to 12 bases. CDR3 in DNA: TGCGCCAGCAGCCAGGAACCGGGAATTAACTATGGCTACACCTTC. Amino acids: CASSQEPGINYGYTF.

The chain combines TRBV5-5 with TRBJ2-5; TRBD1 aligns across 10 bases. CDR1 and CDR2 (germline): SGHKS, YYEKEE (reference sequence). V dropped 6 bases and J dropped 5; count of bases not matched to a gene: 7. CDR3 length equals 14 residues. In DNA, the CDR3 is TGTGCCAGCACCAAGACAGGGGGCGAGGAGACCCAGTACTTC. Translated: CASTKTGGEETQYF.